This TCR beta chain was sequenced in a study of patients and donors after allogeneic stem cell transplantation. TCRdb reprocessed the RT-PCR reads via MiXCR and lists one record per CDR3 protein. Of 920,000 or so distinct CDR3 sequences listed, 18% are singletons. This clonotype was counted a few times. The CDR3 totals 15 residues. CDR1 and CDR2 (germline): MNHEY, SVGAGI. Trimming took 2 bases from V and 7 from J; bases not matched to a gene: 3. The genes are TRBV6-5 and TRBJ1-4, with 11 bases fitting TRBD1. This receptor was obtained from a human donor who was either an allogeneic HSCT recipient or a stem cell or donor lymphocyte infusion donor (not recorded which). It is not recorded whose cells these are; they may come from a transplant donor. Source material: blood, either unsorted or a sorted T cell fraction (not recorded which). The DNA for the CDR3 is TGTGCCAGCAGTTACCTGGGACAGGGGGGTGAAAAACTGTTTTTT. Its protein product is CASSYLGQGGEKLFF.